This paragraph reports one TCR beta chain. Its cognate antigen is unknown. This entry belongs to a study of Graves' ophthalmopathy and Graves' hyperthyroidism. Study background: No ophthalmopathy within 18 months of follow-up signified stable hyperthyroidism.

Findings of the study overall: In predicting ophthalmopathy progression, the model reached approximately 70% sensitivity and 72% to 80% specificity.

Transcripts of RNA were the source for amplifying TCR beta CDR3 regions. The first round was an RT-PCR with HTBI primers, and the second round was a multiplex PCR. TCRdb analysed the multiplex PCR reads with MiXCR anew, one entry per CDR3 protein. The data contain 900,000 to 1,200,000 distinct CDR3 sequences, around a third of them seen just once; the ten biggest clones take up approximately 12%. This TCR was sampled from an adult man with Graves' hyperthyroidism. The material sequenced was peripheral blood or thyroid tissue (not recorded which).

This chain's CDR3 is CASSFQGPGALYEQYF. The CDR3 DNA is TGTGCCAGCAGCTTTCAGGGGCCAGGGGCGCTCTACGAGCAGTACTTC. This chain joins TRBV7-2 and TRBJ2-7; maybe TRBD1 (6 bases). The V end was cut by 3 bases, the J end by 3 bases, with 18 bases between. Germline lookup yields CDR1 SGHTA and CDR2 FQGNSA. The CDR3 consists of 16 residues.